These 7 T cell receptor beta chains were all obtained from the same sample, sequenced in a study of T cells in Graves' hyperthyroidism and ophthalmopathy (dated by TCRdb to between 2018 and 2021). Library construction relied on multiplex PCR. Sequencer: Illumina HiSeq 2000. TCR beta CDR3 regions were amplified from RNA transcripts. The first round of RT-PCR for the TCR CDR3 was performed with the HTBI primer set and the Qiagen OneStep RT-PCR kit. The public reads were run again by TCRdb, first through fastp at Q25 and then through MiXCR, and only productive beta chains were kept. Every distinct CDR3 protein forms one entry, paired with its most common genes and DNA. Counted in this sample were under 400,000 distinct CDR3 sequences; roughly 18% of them appeared once. The ten largest clonotypes hold 15% of the sample. Sequenced sample: blood. Receptors originate from a woman in her forties with Graves' ophthalmopathy.

In its sample, this clonotype was seen once. The V and J genes are TRBV27 and TRBJ1-2; D not certain. The CDR3 sequence is 12 residues long. V gave up 5 bases and J gave up 7 bases, with 11 bases separating them. The V gene's germline CDR1 is MNHEY and CDR2 SMNVEV (reference sequence). The CDR3 DNA reads as TGTGCCAGCAGTGCCTTCCCGCGTGGCTACACCTTC. Translated, it gives CASSAFPRGYTF.

This clonotype has a count of ten or more. The CDR3: CASSRERNYEQYF. DNA for the CDR3: TGTGCCAGCAGTCGGGAGCGGAACTACGAGCAGTACTTC. The chain combines TRBV6-1 with TRBJ2-7, with a possible D match to TRBD2 (6 bases). Germline assignment: CDR1 MNHNS and CDR2 SASEGT. The CDR3 is 13 residues long. The V gene lost 5 bases and the J gene lost 3 bases, with 11 bases spanning the gap.

This clonotype was counted at least ten times. This chain uses TRBV27 with TRBJ1-1, with D possibly being TRBD1 (6 bases). This CDR3 is built from 16 residues. Germline loops: CDR1 MNHEY, CDR2 SMNVEV (reference sequence). Trimming took off 3 bases at V and 5 bases at J, with 19 bases between the two ends. CDR3 in DNA: TGTGCCAGCAGTTTCCTCCCCGGGACAATACTTACTGAAGCTTTCTTT. This sequence encodes CASSFLPGTILTEAFF.

The CDR3 DNA reads as TGTGCCATCAGTGGTGGGACAGGGAGTGCGATCACCGGGGAGCTGTTTTTT. This gives the protein CAISGGTGSAITGELFF. This chain links TRBV10-3 with TRBJ2-2, with 9 bases identical to TRBD1. CDR3 length: 17 residues. Germline CDR1 is ENHRY and CDR2 is SYGVKD. V lost 4 bases to trimming and J lost 4 bases; unmatched junction nucleotides: 10.

This clonotype was observed at least ten times. CDR3 region: CAISERGARGYTF. The CDR3 DNA reads TGTGCCATCAGTGAGAGGGGGGCGCGGGGCTACACCTTC. The chain has TRBV10-3 and TRBJ1-2, with TRBD1 as a possible D gene (6 bases). CDR1 and CDR2 from the germline V gene are ENHRY and SYGVKD. There are 13 residues in the CDR3. Trimming took 2 bases from V and 8 from J, leaving 12 bases between them.

This clonotype was recorded at least ten times. The chain is built from TRBV5-6 and TRBJ2-5, with a possible D match to TRBD2 (6 bases). This CDR3 comprises 17 residues. Trimming took 6 bases from V and 5 from J, leaving 26 bases between them. Germline CDR1 SGHDT, CDR2 YYEEEE. CDR3 amino acids: CASKTPGTPPRGETQYF. DNA of the CDR3: TGTGCCAGCAAAACCCCGGGGACTCCCCCGAGAGGGGAGACCCAGTACTTC.

Many counts were recorded for this clonotype. The V gene is TRBV2, the J gene TRBJ2-5, with D unclear. This CDR3 region has 11 residues. Looked up from germline, CDR1 is SNHLY and CDR2 is FYNNEI. Trimming stripped 6 bases from V and 6 bases from J, with 8 bases between. The CDR3 spells CASSGGKTQYF. The DNA of the CDR3 is TGTGCCAGCAGCGGTGGGAAGACCCAGTACTTC.